These 29 T cell receptor beta chains were all obtained from the same sample, sequenced in a study of spatial heterogeneity in lung cancer (dated by TCRdb to between 2018 and 2020). The sample's time point label, decoded: blood at routine non-recurrence follow-up after resection. Without any cell sorting, TCR sequencing was performed on whole RNA extracted either from tumor and nontumor lung tissue or from cryopreserved PBMC samples. Libraries were constructed by 5' RACE. These reads were obtained on a NextSeq 500. The public reads were reanalyzed by TCRdb: fastp trimming at Q25, MiXCR alignment, in-frame beta chains only. Merged by CDR3 protein, the rows form single entries marked with the most common genes and DNA. The sample table shows around 110,000 distinct CDR3 sequences, and over 9% are seen once. Of the sample, around 17% falls within the top ten clones. The material was PBMCs, obtained at follow-up. The source is a male donor with early-stage non-small cell lung cancer.

This clonotype was seen only a few times. The V call is TRBV29-1, the J call TRBJ1-2, with a tentative D call TRBD1 (6 bases). The CDR3 loop spans 12 amino acids. The V and J ends lost 6 bases and 4 bases respectively, with 12 bases between them. In germline, CDR1 is SQVTM, CDR2 ANQGSEA. The CDR3 nucleotides read TGCAGCGTACCCTCGGACAGCTATGGCTACACCTTC. It encodes CSVPSDSYGYTF.

V gene TRBV6-1 combines with J gene TRBJ2-5, with 8 bases aligning to TRBD1. This CDR3 has 13 amino acids. Germline V CDR1 and CDR2: MNHNS, SASEGT. With V trimmed by 6 bases and J by 5 bases, 5 bases remained unmatched. The CDR3 reads CASRTRGRETQYF. The CDR3 region has the DNA TGTGCCAGCAGGACCAGGGGGCGGGAGACCCAGTACTTC.

V gene TRBV11-2 combines with J gene TRBJ2-1, with 7 bases that match TRBD2. The V and J ends lost 0 bases and 9 bases, in that order; junction bases with no gene match: 8. Germline CDR1 is SGHAT and CDR2 is FQNNGV. The CDR3 is made up of 15 amino acids. The CDR3 is CASSLDFRGVAEQFF. As DNA, the CDR3 is TGTGCCAGCAGCTTAGACTTTCGGGGGGTAGCTGAGCAGTTCTTC. The complete variable domain, with remaining parts taken from reference TRBV11-2 and TRBJ2-1, reads EAGVAQSPRYKIIEKRQSVAFWCNPISGHATLYWYQQILGQGPKLLIQFQNNGVVDDSQLPKDRFSAERLKGVDSTLKIQPAKLEDSAVYLCASSLDFRGVAEQFFGPGTRLTVL.

This clonotype has a count of ten or more. The chain joins TRBV13 to TRBJ2-7; 8 bases are a match to TRBD2. This CDR3 comprises 16 residues. Germline loops: CDR1 PRHDT, CDR2 FYEKMQ (reference sequence). The V segment lost 8 bases and the J segment 0 bases; nucleotides outside the gene matches: 12. In DNA, the CDR3 is TGTGCCAGCTCAGTTCGGGGGGGTGCGCACTCCTACGAGCAGTACTTC. This codes for CASSVRGGAHSYEQYF.

V and J are TRBV20-1 and TRBJ1-4; 7 nucleotides agree with TRBD1. Germline loops: CDR1 DFQATT, CDR2 SNEGSKA (reference sequence). The CDR3 covers 13 residues. Unmatched junction bases numbered 4, after V lost 1 base and J lost 8 bases. The CDR3 bases are TGCAGTGCTAGAGCCTCGACAGGGGAAAAACTGTTTTTT. Translation: CSARASTGEKLFF.

This clonotype came up many times. The chain employs TRBV9 and TRBJ2-2; weak D call: TRBD1 (6 bases). The CDR3 runs to 15 residues. CDR1 is SGDLS and CDR2 is YYNGEE in the germline V gene. The germline V and J ends were trimmed by 1 base and 3 bases, with 10 bases remaining between them. CDR3 amino acids: CASSVNPGDTGELFF. CDR3 DNA: TGTGCCAGCAGCGTAAACCCAGGGGACACCGGGGAGCTGTTTTTT.

This clonotype has only a few counts. The rearrangement links TRBV3-1 to TRBJ1-3; 7 nucleotides match TRBD1. After removal of 4 bases from V and 0 bases from J, the junction contained 3 bases not matched to a gene. CDR1 and CDR2 (germline): LGHDT, YNNKEL (reference sequence). CDR3 length: 15 residues. CDR3: CASSPGGNSGNTIYF. DNA of the CDR3: TGTGCCAGCAGCCCAGGGGGAAACTCTGGAAACACCATATATTTT.

This clonotype was counted between two and nine times. The rearrangement uses TRBV7-6 and TRBJ1-3; perhaps TRBD1 as D (5 bases). Germline V lookup: CDR1 SGHVS, CDR2 FNYEAQ. The CDR3 contains 18 residues. Between the trimmed V and J ends, which lost 5 bases and 0 bases, there was a span of 20 bases. This chain's CDR3 is CASSRRPGGTSSGNTIYF. The DNA for the CDR3 is TGTGCCAGCAGCCGCAGGCCGGGGGGTACTAGCTCTGGAAACACCATATATTTT. Full variable domain (rest looked up from reference TRBV7-6 and TRBJ1-3): GAGVSQSPRYKVTKRGQDVALRCDPISGHVSLYWYRQALGQGPEFLTYFNYEAQQDKSGLPNDRFSAERPEGSISTLTIQRTEQRDSAMYRCASSRRPGGTSSGNTIYFGEGSWLTVV.

This clonotype was seen a few times. The chain joins TRBV20-1 to TRBJ1-5; weak D call: TRBD1 (5 bases). The V end was cut by 3 bases, the J end by 6 bases, with 15 bases between. Per the germline V gene, CDR1 is DFQATT and CDR2 is SNEGSKA (reference sequence). The CDR3 sequence is 14 residues long. In nucleotides, the CDR3 is TGCAGTGCTAGGCCGGGGCGAACGGGTCAGCCCCAGCATTTT. It is translated as CSARPGRTGQPQHF.

This chain uses TRBV4-2 with TRBJ1-4; D is perhaps TRBD1 (5 bases). The CDR3 runs to 16 residues. Trimming pared 0 bases from V and 5 bases from J, leaving 13 bases between. The V gene's germline CDR1 is LGHNA and CDR2 YNFKEQ. CDR3 residues: CASSQDKGRMNEKLFF. The CDR3 coding sequence is TGTGCCAGCAGCCAAGATAAGGGGCGGATGAATGAAAAACTGTTTTTT.

The chain links TRBV28 to TRBJ2-7; D uncertain. The germline V gene has CDR1 MDHEN and CDR2 SYDVKM. V was pared by 5 bases and J by 3 bases, with 17 bases between. CDR3 length: 15 amino acids. DNA for the CDR3: TGTGCCAGCAGTGTCTCAGGCACCCCGGACTACGAGCAGTACTTC. The encoded protein is CASSVSGTPDYEQYF.

In this sample, this clonotype turned up a few times. The chain has TRBV29-1 and TRBJ2-3; the match to TRBD2 covers 11 bases. The V gene end was trimmed by 0 bases and the J gene end by 3 bases; junction bases not matched to a gene: 11. Per the germline V gene, CDR1 is SQVTM and CDR2 is ANQGSEA. This CDR3 has 18 residues. The CDR3 DNA sequence: TGCAGCGTTGAAGATCAACTAGCGGGGGCACGTGGAACAGATACGCAGTATTTT. Its protein product is CSVEDQLAGARGTDTQYF.

This clonotype was seen more than once but under ten times. V and J are TRBV10-1 and TRBJ1-5, with D unresolved. With 11 bases removed from V and 7 bases from J, the gap between germline ends came to 12 bases. This CDR3 is built from 11 residues. CDR1 and CDR2 (germline): WNHNN, SYGVQD (reference sequence). CDR3 sequence: CAPGRAQPQHF. The CDR3 bases are TGCGCCCCCGGGCGAGCCCAGCCCCAGCATTTT.

This clonotype was detected only a few times. The V gene is TRBV20-1, the J gene TRBJ2-7; D remains unclear. CDR1 and CDR2 from the germline V gene are DFQATT and SNEGSKA (reference sequence). This CDR3 has 10 amino acids. Here the CDR3 reads CRAKGREQYF. CDR3 DNA sequence: TGCAGGGCGAAAGGTCGAGAGCAGTACTTC.

The gene calls are TRBV10-3 and TRBJ1-5; D uncertain. CDR1 and CDR2 (germline): ENHRY, SYGVKD. CDR3 length equals 13 residues. V dropped 4 bases and J dropped 4 bases, with 8 bases sitting between them. CDR3 loop: CAISGAANQPQHF. In DNA, the CDR3 is TGTGCCATCAGTGGGGCAGCAAATCAGCCCCAGCATTTT.

This clonotype occurred a few times. J is TRBJ2-1 and V is TRBV6-8; 16 bases map to TRBD2. V shed 6 bases, J shed 4 bases, and the junction held 9 bases outside the gene matches. CDR3 length: 18 residues. CDR1 and CDR2 (germline): MNHGY, SAAAGT. CDR3 sequence (DNA): TGTGCCAGCAGCCCCGGGACTAGCGGGGGGGCATATTACAATGAGCAGTTCTTC. It encodes CASSPGTSGGAYYNEQFF.

This clonotype was found many times. The genes are TRBV7-2 and TRBJ2-1; possibly TRBD1 for D (5 bases). Trimming took off 6 bases at V and 6 bases at J, with 12 bases between the two ends. The germline gives CDR1 SGHTA, CDR2 FQGNSA. There are 13 residues in the CDR3. The CDR3: CASRTTEFNEQFF. For the CDR3, the DNA is TGTGCCAGCAGAACGACAGAATTCAATGAGCAGTTCTTC.

In its sample, this clonotype was seen a few times. V usage is TRBV20-1 and J usage is TRBJ2-7, with 9 bases identical to TRBD1. The CDR3 contains 13 residues. The J segment lost 3 bases and the V segment lost 4 bases, leaving 4 bases of the junction unmatched. Germline loops: CDR1 DFQATT, CDR2 SNEGSKA (reference sequence). This CDR3 is CSATGTGFYEQYF. For the CDR3, the DNA is TGCAGTGCTACCGGGACAGGGTTCTACGAGCAGTACTTC.

The chain uses TRBV28 and TRBJ2-2, with 12 nucleotides matching TRBD1. This CDR3 has 13 residues. CDR1 MDHEN and CDR2 SYDVKM come from the germline V gene. V shed 6 bases and J 17 bases; nucleotides not matched to a gene: 10. The CDR3 sequence: CASSQTRDRGPFF. CDR3 nucleotides: TGTGCCAGCAGCCAGACCCGGGACAGGGGGCCTTTTTTT.

This clonotype has a count of ten or more. V is TRBV7-2 and J is TRBJ2-7; no definite D call. The V gene's germline CDR1 is SGHTA and CDR2 FQGNSA. Trimming removed 1 base from V and 7 bases from J, with 8 bases in between. The CDR3 length is 12 residues. CDR3 DNA: TGTGCCAGCAGCTTAGTCAGGCGAGAGCAGTACTTC. This translates into CASSLVRREQYF.

The rearrangement uses TRBV20-1 and TRBJ1-5; D is unresolved. V dropped 3 bases and J dropped 4 bases, with 16 bases sitting between them. Germline CDR1 DFQATT, CDR2 SNEGSKA (reference sequence). The CDR3 contains 15 residues. The CDR3 region is CSASRDSARNQPQHF. CDR3 nucleotide sequence: TGCAGTGCTAGTCGCGATTCGGCGCGAAATCAGCCCCAGCATTTT.

This clonotype was seen many times. V usage is TRBV7-3 and J usage is TRBJ2-2, with no clear D. V was pared by 5 bases and J by 7 bases, with 5 bases between. Germline assignment: CDR1 SGHTA and CDR2 FQGTGA. The CDR3 has 11 residues. CDR3 in amino acids: CASSVGGELFF. CDR3 in DNA: TGTGCCAGCAGCGTCGGCGGGGAGCTGTTTTTT.

The chain recombines TRBV6-2 or TRBV6-3 with TRBJ2-7; D is ambiguous. Trimming left V 5 bases short and J 0 bases short, with 17 bases between. The CDR3 is made up of 16 amino acids. Germline loops: CDR1 MNHEY, CDR2 SVGEGT. The CDR3 is CASSSRGRLSSYEQYF. The CDR3 DNA follows: TGTGCCAGCAGTAGCCGAGGACGGTTGAGCTCCTACGAGCAGTACTTC.

In this sample, this clonotype turned up many times. This chain uses TRBV3-1 with TRBJ1-5, with no clear D. Per germline, CDR1 LGHDT and CDR2 YNNKEL (reference sequence). This CDR3 comprises 15 residues. Trimming took off 4 bases at V and 2 bases at J, with 12 bases between the two ends. In DNA, the CDR3 is TGTGCCAGCAGCCCTAAAGCCTGGGGCAATCAGCCCCAGCATTTT. Amino acid sequence: CASSPKAWGNQPQHF.

The chain uses TRBV20-1 and TRBJ1-2; D gene ambiguous. Germline values: CDR1 DFQATT, CDR2 SNEGSKA (reference sequence). V was pared by 5 bases and J by 6 bases, with 10 bases between. This CDR3 is built from 11 residues. The CDR3 bases are TGCAGTGCTCTTAACACGAATGGCTACACCTTC. This encodes CSALNTNGYTF.

A remark on this clonotype: One end of the junction is discordant with germline, which a read error may explain. This chain joins TRBV5-1 and TRBJ2-1; D gene uncertain. Germline V gene lookup returns CDR1 SGHRS and CDR2 YFSETQ. The CDR3 consists of 14 residues. DNA for the CDR3: TGCGCCTGCAGCTTGGGCCCTCCTAGCAATGAGCAGTTCTTC. Amino acids: CACSLGPPSNEQFF.

This clonotype was picked up many times. J is TRBJ2-1 and V is TRBV7-8; D uncertain. The CDR3 extends over 17 amino acids. Looked up from germline, CDR1 is SGHVS and CDR2 is FQNEAQ. The germline V and J ends were trimmed by 2 bases and 0 bases, with 14 bases remaining between them. The CDR3 DNA is TGTGCCAGCAGCTTAAGGGCGGATAGCAGCTCCTACAATGAGCAGTTCTTC. Its translation: CASSLRADSSSYNEQFF.

This clonotype was counted only a few times. The V and J genes are TRBV20-1 and TRBJ2-4; D unclear. V was pared by 2 bases and J by 0 bases, with 11 bases between. Germline CDR1 and CDR2: DFQATT and SNEGSKA (reference sequence). The CDR3 is 15 amino acids. CDR3 loop: CSARYGYSAKNIQYF. CDR3 in DNA: TGCAGTGCTAGATACGGGTACTCAGCCAAAAACATTCAGTACTTC.

In this sample, this clonotype turned up many times. The chain employs TRBV4-3 and TRBJ2-2, with 9 positions matching TRBD2. The CDR3 runs 17 residues. The germline gives CDR1 LGHNA, CDR2 YSLEER. V was pared by 0 bases and J by 6 bases, with 8 bases of the junction left unmatched. CDR3 amino acids: CASSQDLFGTSSGELFF. The CDR3 DNA follows: TGCGCCAGCAGCCAAGATCTTTTCGGGACTAGCTCCGGGGAGCTGTTTTTT.